The T cell receptor (beta chain) described here comes from a study of healthy donors' naive CD4 and CD8 T cells. Each TCR library used approximately 500 ng of total RNA and a linear amplification protocol. One entry per CDR3 protein results from TCRdb running MiXCR on the reads. The data show roughly 200,000 distinct CDR3 sequences, nearly 75% seen once. Germline CDR1 reads LNHNV; CDR2 reads YYDKDF (reference sequence). V lost 1 base to trimming and J lost 14 bases; unmatched junction nucleotides: 12. The CDR3 sequence is 16 residues long. Input material: naive CD4+ and CD8+ T cells sorted from blood, pooled from several donors. The chain is built from TRBV15 and TRBJ2-5; 14 bases line up with TRBD2. The TCR sequence derives from a pool of human donors in good health; the sample pools cells from several healthy donors. The CDR3 nucleotides are TGTGCCACCAGCAGAGCTACCGGGACTAGCGGGGGAATTTCCTACTTC. As protein: CATSRATGTSGGISYF.